The sequence of this TCR beta chain was determined in a study of OX40 agonist ivuxolimab in advanced cancers. Study as a whole: Treatment received earlier with anti-PD-1, anti-PD-L1 or anti-CTLA-4 agents was allowed, and more than 30% had some.

This clone appeared a few times. The germline V gene has CDR1 SEHNR and CDR2 FQNEAQ (reference sequence). CDR3 length: 13 amino acids. The V gene lost 2 bases and the J gene lost 3 bases, with 8 bases spanning the gap. The method was immunoSEQ multiplex PCR; TCRdb's version includes in-frame clones alone and lacks a portion of them. The sample has 71,000 or so clones, 80% seen once; the top ten hold 8.2%. This TCR was sampled from an adult with an advanced solid tumor such as melanoma, head and neck, liver or kidney cancer. Sequences were derived from CD4+ or CD8+ T cells sorted from blood, sampled in a trial of the OX40 agonist ivuxolimab. The chain joins TRBV7-9 to TRBJ2-7; the D is unclear. CDR3 sequence (DNA): TGTGCCAGCAGCTTAACAGCTAACTACGAGCAGTACTTC. Its translation is CASSLTANYEQYF.